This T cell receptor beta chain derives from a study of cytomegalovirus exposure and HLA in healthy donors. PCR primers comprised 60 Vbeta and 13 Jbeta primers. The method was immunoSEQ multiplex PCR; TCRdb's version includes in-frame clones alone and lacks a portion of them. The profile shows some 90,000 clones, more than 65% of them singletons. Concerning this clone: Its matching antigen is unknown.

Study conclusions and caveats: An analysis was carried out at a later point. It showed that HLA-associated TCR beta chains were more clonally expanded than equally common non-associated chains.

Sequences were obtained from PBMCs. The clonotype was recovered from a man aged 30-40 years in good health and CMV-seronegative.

CDR3 in amino acids: CASWDTRGTPYEQYF. In DNA, the CDR3 is TGTGCCAGCTGGGATACCCGGGGGACTCCCTACGAGCAGTACTTC. The chain carries TRBV7-9 and TRBJ2-7; possible D gene TRBD2, 6 bases. Germline lookup yields CDR1 SEHNR and CDR2 FQNEAQ (reference sequence). V lost 8 bases, J lost 2 bases, and 19 bases lay in between. This CDR3 has 15 residues.